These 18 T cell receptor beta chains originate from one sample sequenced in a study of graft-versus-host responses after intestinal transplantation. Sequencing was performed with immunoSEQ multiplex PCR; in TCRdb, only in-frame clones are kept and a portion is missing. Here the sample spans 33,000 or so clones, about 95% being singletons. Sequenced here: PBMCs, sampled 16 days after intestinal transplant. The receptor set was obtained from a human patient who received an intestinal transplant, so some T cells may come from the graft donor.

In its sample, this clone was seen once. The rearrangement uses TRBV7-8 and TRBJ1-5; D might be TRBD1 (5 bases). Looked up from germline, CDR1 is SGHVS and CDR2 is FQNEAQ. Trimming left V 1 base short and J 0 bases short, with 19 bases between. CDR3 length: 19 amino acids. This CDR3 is CASSLVGHKEVFSNQPQHF. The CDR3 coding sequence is TGTGCCAGCAGCTTAGTGGGGCACAAGGAGGTTTTTAGCAATCAGCCCCAGCATTTT.

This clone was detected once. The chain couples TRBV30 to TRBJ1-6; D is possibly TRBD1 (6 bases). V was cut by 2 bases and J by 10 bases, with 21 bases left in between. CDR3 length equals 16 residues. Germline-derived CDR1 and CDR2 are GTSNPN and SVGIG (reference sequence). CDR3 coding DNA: TGTGCCTGGAGTAGCCTCTTCACAGGGATTTGGTCACCCCTCCACTTT. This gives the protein CAWSSLFTGIWSPLHF.

In nucleotides, the CDR3 is TGTGCCAGCAGCTTAGGTCCCGACAGGACCACCTACGAGCAGTACTTC. Its protein is CASSLGPDRTTYEQYF. This sequence joins TRBV13 and TRBJ2-7, with D maybe TRBD1 (6 bases). V gave up 0 bases and J gave up 2 bases, with 14 bases separating them. Germline values: CDR1 PRHDT, CDR2 FYEKMQ (reference sequence). The CDR3 runs to 16 residues.

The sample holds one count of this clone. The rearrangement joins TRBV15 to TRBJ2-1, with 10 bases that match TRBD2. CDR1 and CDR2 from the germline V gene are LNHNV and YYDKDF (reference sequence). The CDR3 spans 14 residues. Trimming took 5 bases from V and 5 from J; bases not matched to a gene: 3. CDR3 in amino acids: CATSDGTSDNEQFF. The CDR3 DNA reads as TGTGCCACCAGCGATGGGACTAGCGACAATGAGCAGTTCTTC.

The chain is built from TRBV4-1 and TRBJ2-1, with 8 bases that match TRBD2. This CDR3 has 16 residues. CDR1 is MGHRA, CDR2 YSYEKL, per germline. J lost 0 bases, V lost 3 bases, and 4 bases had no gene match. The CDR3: CASSHSGGGSYNEQFF. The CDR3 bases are TGCGCCAGCAGCCACTCGGGGGGGGGCTCCTACAATGAGCAGTTCTTC.

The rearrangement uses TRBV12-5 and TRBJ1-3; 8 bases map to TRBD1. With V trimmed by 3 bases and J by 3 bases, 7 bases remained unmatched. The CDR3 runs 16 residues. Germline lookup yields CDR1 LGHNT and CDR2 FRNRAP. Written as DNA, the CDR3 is TGTGCTAGTGGTTTAACTACAGGGGGAGGTGGAAACACCATATATTTT. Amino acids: CASGLTTGGGGNTIYF.

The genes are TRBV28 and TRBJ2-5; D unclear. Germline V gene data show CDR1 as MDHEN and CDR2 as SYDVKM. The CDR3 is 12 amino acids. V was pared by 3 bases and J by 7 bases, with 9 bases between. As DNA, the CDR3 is TGTGCCAGCAGTTTCGCAGAAGGGACCCAGTACTTC. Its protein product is CASSFAEGTQYF.

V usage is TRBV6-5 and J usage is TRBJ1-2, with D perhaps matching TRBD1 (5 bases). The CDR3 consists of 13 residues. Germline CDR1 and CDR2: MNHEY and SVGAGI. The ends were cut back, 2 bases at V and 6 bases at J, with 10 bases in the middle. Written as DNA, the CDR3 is TGTGCCAGCAGTTACGGGGGGAAGGATGGCTACACCTTC. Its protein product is CASSYGGKDGYTF.

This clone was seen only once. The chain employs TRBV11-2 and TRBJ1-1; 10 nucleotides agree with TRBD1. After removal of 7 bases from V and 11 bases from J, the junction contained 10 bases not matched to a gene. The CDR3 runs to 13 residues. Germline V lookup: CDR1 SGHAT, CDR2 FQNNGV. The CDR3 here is CASTGAGTGEAFF. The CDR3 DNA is TGTGCCAGCACTGGTGCCGGGACAGGGGAGGCTTTCTTT.

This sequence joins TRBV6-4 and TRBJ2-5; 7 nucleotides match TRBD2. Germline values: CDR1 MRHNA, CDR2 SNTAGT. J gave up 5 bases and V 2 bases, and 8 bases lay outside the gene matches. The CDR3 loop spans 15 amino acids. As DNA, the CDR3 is TGTGCCAGCAGTGACGCGGGAGAGGAAGGGGAGACCCAGTACTTC. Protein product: CASSDAGEEGETQYF.

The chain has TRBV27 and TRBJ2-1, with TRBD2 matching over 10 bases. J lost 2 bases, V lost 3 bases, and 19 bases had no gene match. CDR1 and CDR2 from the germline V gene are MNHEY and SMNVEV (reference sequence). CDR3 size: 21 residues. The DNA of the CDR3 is TGTGCCAGCAGTTTTGGCCCCACTAGCGGGAAAGGCTCGATTACCTACAATGAGCAGTTCTTC. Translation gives CASSFGPTSGKGSITYNEQFF.

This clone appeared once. CDR3 in amino acids: CASSPPAPSGRNEQFF. In DNA form, the CDR3 reads TGTGCCAGCTCACCACCGGCGCCTAGCGGGAGAAATGAGCAGTTCTTC. The chain employs TRBV18 and TRBJ2-1; 10 bases are shared with TRBD2. The CDR3 extends over 16 amino acids. The V and J ends lost 0 bases and 7 bases, in that order; junction bases with no gene match: 6. Germline V gene sequence: CDR1 KGHSH, CDR2 LQKENI.

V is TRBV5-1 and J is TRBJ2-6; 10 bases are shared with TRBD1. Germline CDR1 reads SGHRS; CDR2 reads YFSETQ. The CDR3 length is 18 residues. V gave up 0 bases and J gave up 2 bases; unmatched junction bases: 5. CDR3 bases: TGCGCCAGCAGCTTGGCCGGGACAGGGGCTCCTGGGGCCAACGTCCTGACTTTC. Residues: CASSLAGTGAPGANVLTF.

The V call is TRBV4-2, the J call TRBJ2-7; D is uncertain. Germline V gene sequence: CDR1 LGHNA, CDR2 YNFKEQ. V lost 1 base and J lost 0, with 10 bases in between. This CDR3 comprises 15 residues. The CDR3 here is CASSQGVRSSYEQYF. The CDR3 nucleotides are TGTGCCAGCAGCCAAGGGGTCAGGTCCTCCTACGAGCAGTACTTC.

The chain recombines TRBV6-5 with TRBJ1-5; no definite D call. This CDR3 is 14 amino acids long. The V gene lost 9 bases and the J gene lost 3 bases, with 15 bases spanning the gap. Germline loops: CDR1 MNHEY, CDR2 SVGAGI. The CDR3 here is CARSSLYDNQPQHF. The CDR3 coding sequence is TGTGCCAGATCCTCCCTTTATGACAATCAGCCCCAGCATTTT.

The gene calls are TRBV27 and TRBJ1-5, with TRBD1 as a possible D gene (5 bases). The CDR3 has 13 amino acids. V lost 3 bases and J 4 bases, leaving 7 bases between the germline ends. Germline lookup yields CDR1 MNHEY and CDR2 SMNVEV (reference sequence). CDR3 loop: CASSFGGNQPQHF. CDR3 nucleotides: TGTGCCAGCAGTTTTGGGGGGAATCAGCCCCAGCATTTT.

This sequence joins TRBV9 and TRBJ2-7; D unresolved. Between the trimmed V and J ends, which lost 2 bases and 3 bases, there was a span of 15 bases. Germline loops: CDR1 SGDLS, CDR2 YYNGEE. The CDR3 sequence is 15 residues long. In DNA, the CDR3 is TGTGCCAGCAGCGTGGGTATGGACGCCATCTACGAGCAGTACTTC. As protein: CASSVGMDAIYEQYF.

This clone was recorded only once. CDR3 in amino acids: CSVEGTTGGGSGNTIYF. For the CDR3, the DNA is TGCAGCGTTGAAGGGACGACAGGGGGGGGCTCTGGAAACACCATATATTTT. This chain connects TRBV29-1 to TRBJ1-3, with 9 bases lining up with TRBD1. V gave up 1 base and J gave up 0 bases; unmatched junction bases: 7. The CDR3 sequence is 17 residues long. Germline assignment: CDR1 SQVTM and CDR2 ANQGSEA.